This T cell receptor (beta chain) was retrieved from a study of T cells after yellow fever vaccination. The V gene lost 5 bases and the J gene lost 0 bases, with 13 bases spanning the gap. Germline values: CDR1 SGHTA, CDR2 FQGNSA. CDR3 length: 15 residues. In TCRdb, the 5' RACE reads were re-called with MiXCR into one record per CDR3 protein. The sample consists of about 340,000 distinct CDR3 sequences, approximately 4% of them appearing once. This clonotype occurred a few times. This receptor was identified in a man aged 18 to 29 who received the YFV17D yellow fever vaccine. The chain is built from TRBV7-2 and TRBJ2-5; D is possibly TRBD2 (6 bases). The sample in question was PBMCs, obtained 5 days after the yellow fever booster vaccination. The CDR3, as DNA: TGTGCCAGCAGCGTTGGGACTGCCAACCAAGAGACCCAGTACTTC. Protein: CASSVGTANQETQYF.